One sample yielded the 17 T cell receptor beta chains listed below, sequenced in a study of T-cell memory formation after mild COVID-19. TCRdb ran MiXCR on the 5' RACE reads and lists one entry per CDR3 protein. The sample lists around 530,000 distinct CDR3 sequences; about 20% were seen once. The sequencing input was PBMCs or a T cell subset sorted from them (not recorded which). Receptors originate from an adult woman who had mild COVID-19 (a few samples of this study predate the infection). Cell type and time point are not known.

This clonotype was counted a single time. V usage is TRBV14 and J usage is TRBJ1-4; D remains ambiguous. The CDR3 contains 15 residues. Germline V lookup: CDR1 SGHDN, CDR2 FVKESK. Deletions cut 3 bases from V and 10 bases from J, with 18 bases between. The CDR3 region has the DNA TGTGCCAGCAGCCACTGCCTGGGAAAACTTGGAAAACTGTTTTTT. Its protein product is CASSHCLGKLGKLFF.

This clonotype was detected a few times. J is TRBJ1-6 and V is TRBV24-1, with 7 positions matching TRBD1. The V gene end was trimmed by 4 bases and the J gene end by 5 bases; junction bases not matched to a gene: 4. CDR3 size: 15 residues. From germline, CDR1 is KGHDR and CDR2 SFDVKD. CDR3 nucleotides: TGTGCCACCAGTGACCAACAGGGGAATAATTCACCCCTCCACTTT. Protein sequence: CATSDQQGNNSPLHF.

J is TRBJ2-5 and V is TRBV24-1; 9 bases are shared with TRBD1. The CDR3 has 14 residues. Germline trimming cut 3 bases from V and 5 bases from J; bases unmatched to any gene: 3. The germline V gene has CDR1 KGHDR and CDR2 SFDVKD. CDR3 amino acids: CATSDPGTGETQYF. The CDR3 DNA reads TGTGCCACCAGTGATCCCGGGACAGGGGAGACCCAGTACTTC.

The rearrangement uses TRBV7-9 and TRBJ1-2, with 7 bases fitting TRBD1. Germline assignment: CDR1 SEHNR and CDR2 FQNEAQ (reference sequence). V gave up 7 bases and J gave up 2 bases; unmatched junction bases: 13. CDR3 length: 16 residues. The CDR3 sequence is CASIDDRVGINYGYTF. CDR3 nucleotide sequence: TGTGCCAGCATCGACGACAGGGTCGGTATCAACTATGGCTACACCTTC. Based on the CDR3 plus reference TRBV7-9 and TRBJ1-2, the full variable domain is DTGVSQNPRHKITKRGQNVTFRCDPISEHNRLYWYRQTLGQGPEFLTYFQNEAQLEKSRLLSDRFSAERPKGSFSTLEIQRTEQGDSAMYLCASIDDRVGINYGYTFGSGTRLTVV.

The gene calls are TRBV29-1 and TRBJ2-1, with D unclear. Deletions cut 3 bases from V and 1 base from J, with 7 bases between. Germline V gene lookup returns CDR1 SQVTM and CDR2 ANQGSEA. This CDR3 is built from 13 residues. The CDR3 protein is CSVDRVSYNEQFF. The DNA for the CDR3 is TGCAGCGTTGACCGGGTATCCTACAATGAGCAGTTCTTC.

The CDR3, as DNA: TGTGCCAGCAGCCCGACCTGGGAGAGTAGCGGGGAGCTGTTTTTT. It codes for CASSPTWESSGELFF. This chain uses TRBV7-8 with TRBJ2-2, with D perhaps TRBD2 (5 bases). This CDR3 is built from 15 residues. V was shortened by 5 bases and J by 7 bases, with 17 bases between the two germline ends. From germline, CDR1 is SGHVS and CDR2 FQNEAQ.

This chain uses TRBV11-3 with TRBJ1-1, with D tentatively TRBD1 (6 bases). Trimming removed 4 bases at V and 3 bases at J, with 21 bases between. Germline assignment: CDR1 SGHNT and CDR2 YENEEA. The CDR3 totals 17 residues. The CDR3 is CASSSVLDRGPDTEAFF. As DNA, the CDR3 is TGTGCCAGCAGCTCAGTCCTGGACCGGGGGCCGGACACTGAAGCTTTCTTT. The entire variable domain, with the rest obtained from reference TRBV11-3 and TRBJ1-1, is as follows: EAGVVQSPRYKIIEKKQPVAFWCNPISGHNTLYWYLQNLGQGPELLIRYENEEAVDDSQLPKDRFSAERLKGVDSTLKIQPAELGDSAVYLCASSSVLDRGPDTEAFFGQGTRLTVV.

The chain combines TRBV5-1 with TRBJ2-3; D uncertain. The length of the CDR3 is 12 residues. Trimming cost V 0 bases and J 7 bases, with 6 bases left between them. The germline V gene encodes CDR1 SGHRS and CDR2 YFSETQ. The CDR3 loop is CASSLEGHTQYF. Written as DNA, the CDR3 is TGCGCCAGCAGCTTGGAGGGTCATACGCAGTATTTT.

In DNA, the CDR3 is TGTGCCAGCAGTGAACGGAACACTGAAGCTTTCTTT. This codes for CASSERNTEAFF. The chain combines TRBV6-1 with TRBJ1-1; no reliable D call. Germline V CDR1 and CDR2: MNHNS, SASEGT. The CDR3 contains 12 residues. Trimming pared 2 bases from V and 1 base from J, leaving 2 bases between.

This clonotype was counted only a few times. The rearrangement uses TRBV7-2 and TRBJ1-2; D may be TRBD1 (5 bases). Germline CDR1 and CDR2: SGHTA and FQGNSA. With 1 base removed from V and 4 bases from J, the gap between germline ends came to 13 bases. The CDR3 contains 15 residues. CDR3 loop: CASSLDTGGSYGYTF. CDR3 coding DNA: TGTGCCAGCAGCTTAGATACAGGAGGCAGCTATGGCTACACCTTC. The full variable domain, completed using reference TRBV7-2 and TRBJ1-2, is GAGVSQSPSNKVTEKGKDVELRCDPISGHTALYWYRQSLGQGLEFLIYFQGNSAPDKSGLPSDRFSAERTGGSVSTLTIQRTQQEDSAVYLCASSLDTGGSYGYTFGSGTRLTVV.

This chain uses TRBV28 with TRBJ2-7, with 9 positions matching TRBD2. V was clipped by 2 bases and J by 3 bases; unmatched bases: 8. CDR3 length: 16 amino acids. CDR1 is MDHEN and CDR2 is SYDVKM in the germline V gene. CDR3 sequence reads: CASSLEAGGIIYEQYF. In DNA form, the CDR3 reads TGTGCCAGCAGTTTAGAGGCGGGAGGGATCATCTACGAGCAGTACTTC.

V and J are TRBV7-2 and TRBJ2-5; D is perhaps TRBD1 (6 bases). Trimming pared 5 bases from V and 2 bases from J, leaving 18 bases between. The CDR3 is 16 residues long. Looked up from germline, CDR1 is SGHTA and CDR2 is FQGNSA. The CDR3 region has the DNA TGTGCCAGCAGCCGTCAACAGGGTATGAGGCAAGAGACCCAGTACTTC. Encoded protein: CASSRQQGMRQETQYF.

This rearrangement joins TRBV27 to TRBJ2-7; the D call may be TRBD1 or TRBD2 (5 bases each). The CDR3 runs to 15 residues. Germline V lookup: CDR1 MNHEY, CDR2 SMNVEV (reference sequence). Trimming cost V 7 bases and J 3 bases, with 19 bases left between them. CDR3 sequence reads: CASTSGPNPLYEQYF. CDR3 DNA: TGTGCCAGCACCTCGGGACCTAACCCCCTCTACGAGCAGTACTTC.

The chain couples TRBV15 to TRBJ2-3; D gene unclear. The length of the CDR3 is 14 residues. Between the trimmed V and J ends, which lost 0 bases and 1 base, there was a span of 5 bases. CDR1 and CDR2 (germline): LNHNV, YYDKDF (reference sequence). Here the CDR3 DNA reads TGTGCCACCAGCAGAGACTCCCGCACAGATACGCAGTATTTT. This sequence encodes CATSRDSRTDTQYF.

The gene calls are TRBV12-3 or TRBV12-4 and TRBJ2-7; possibly TRBD2 for D (6 bases). V was cut by 1 base and J by 2 bases, with 15 bases left in between. The CDR3 sequence is 16 residues long. For the CDR3, the DNA is TGTGCCAGCAGTTTAGTCGCGGGGTCGGGAGCCTACGAGCAGTACTTC. This encodes CASSLVAGSGAYEQYF.

The chain joins TRBV6-5 to TRBJ2-1; the D gene is possibly TRBD2 (6 bases). The V end was cut by 6 bases, the J end by 6 bases, with 12 bases between. This CDR3 comprises 13 residues. Germline V gives CDR1 MNHEY, CDR2 SVGAGI. This chain's CDR3 is CASRREWGNEQFF. CDR3 nucleotide sequence: TGTGCCAGCAGACGGGAGTGGGGCAATGAGCAGTTCTTC.

This clonotype appeared a single time. V usage is TRBV24-1 and J usage is TRBJ2-3; the D gene is possibly TRBD1 (5 bases). Trimming removed 3 bases at V and 0 bases at J, with 12 bases between. The CDR3 covers 16 residues. In germline, CDR1 is KGHDR, CDR2 SFDVKD. This chain's CDR3 is CATSDRTPFSTDTQYF. CDR3 coding DNA: TGTGCCACCAGTGATCGGACACCCTTTAGCACAGATACGCAGTATTTT.